This TCR beta chain was captured in a study of CD8 T cells in ankylosing spondylitis. Comments on this clonotype: Its specificity is not known.

The CDR3 length is 16 residues. Findings and limits, study-wide: Among TCR beta sequences, a motif of several highly homologous variants appeared characteristic of ankylosing spondylitis blood.

Each CDR3 protein gets one entry after TCRdb re-called the 5' RACE reads with MiXCR. The sample lists under 950,000 distinct CDR3 sequences; 15% to 20% were seen once. This TCR was recovered from a male donor with ankylosing spondylitis. Specimen: blood, either unsorted or a sorted T cell fraction (not recorded which). The chain has TRBV21-1 and TRBJ2-1; the D segment call TRBD2 is taken from the table without a DNA check. TRBV21-1 is shown as a pseudogene. DNA of the CDR3: TGTGCCAGCAGCAAGCGACCGGGACTAGTTCGAGTGGAGCAGTTCTTC. Translated: CASSKRPGLVRVEQFF.